This TCR beta chain was documented in a study of blood T cell repertoires in COVID-19. Study-wide background: Samples came from the United States, Italy and Spain, spanning acute and convalescent COVID-19. PBMCs, B-cell-depleted T cells, or T cells provided the cDNA or gDNA that made up the material.

Per the authors' pipeline: Amplified reference gene primers provided the basis for estimating nucleated cell counts. Profiled with immunoSEQ multiplex PCR; TCRdb holds only in-frame clones, not every one. From that table come the V and J calls and clone size; the DNA was used to work out D and trimming. The table records 140,000 or so clones, almost 80% of them present only once. Trimming removed 3 bases from V and 5 bases from J; junction bases left unmatched: 4. The CDR3 sequence is 14 residues long. Germline loops: CDR1 SGHVS, CDR2 FNYEAQ. The TCR was taken from a man in his fifties with active or convalescent COVID-19. The V call is TRBV7-6, the J call TRBJ2-5; 9 nucleotides align to TRBD2. The material sequenced was peripheral blood. The chain's CDR3 is CASSFGREGETQYF. The CDR3 DNA reads TGTGCCAGCAGCTTTGGGCGGGAGGGGGAGACCCAGTACTTC.